The entry below gives a single T cell receptor (beta chain) sequence along with its context. Antigen unknown. Germline V gene data show CDR1 as SGHNT and CDR2 as YYREEE (reference sequence). Trimming at V came to 4 bases and at J to 1 base, leaving 6 bases not matched to a gene. The CDR3 runs 16 residues. The PCR employed 60 Vbeta primers together with 13 Jbeta primers. Clones were read by immunoSEQ multiplex PCR, and TCRdb kept only the in-frame ones, dropping some. The sample yields around 100,000 clones, under 80% seen once. The data are from a study of cytomegalovirus exposure and HLA in healthy donors. About the study: Counted in an early data release were roughly 87 million unique TCRs from HLA-typed donors.

The study's findings and limits: What was likely a sequencing artifact was a cluster of highly shared sequence variants. Other equally common chains were less clonally expanded than HLA-associated TCR beta chains, a later analysis showed.

The sequencing input was PBMCs. The V call is TRBV5-4, the J call TRBJ2-3, with TRBD2 identical over 10 bases. The receptor comes from a man aged 40-49 years in good health and CMV-seronegative. The CDR3 DNA follows: TGTGCCAGCAGCGCCCGCCTAGCGGGGGGCACAGATACGCAGTATTTT. This sequence encodes CASSARLAGGTDTQYF.